This entry features one T cell receptor (beta chain) sequence. Authors' methods: Estimates of nucleated cell counts were drawn from the amplification of reference gene primers. Measured with immunoSEQ multiplex PCR; TCRdb has only the in-frame clones, and not every one. That table supplies the V and J calls and clone size; D and trimming were determined from the DNA. The sample contains approximately 160,000 clones, about 88% of which appear only once. The entry originates in a study of blood T cell repertoires in COVID-19. Overall study context: The United States, Italy and Spain supplied acute and convalescent COVID-19 samples. In each case, the material was cDNA or gDNA derived from T cells, B-cell-depleted T cells, or PBMCs.

J lost 5 bases, V lost 4 bases, and 11 bases had no gene match. This CDR3 has 17 residues. The germline CDR1 and CDR2 sequences are SGHRS and YFSETQ. Sequencing input: peripheral blood. The receptor was derived from a man between 60 and 75 years old with active or convalescent COVID-19. This sequence joins TRBV5-1 and TRBJ2-5; TRBD2 matches at 13 bases. This CDR3 is CASSPGTSGAGGETQYF. DNA of the CDR3: TGCGCCAGCAGCCCCGGGACTAGCGGGGCAGGGGGGGAGACCCAGTACTTC.